Reported below is one T cell receptor (beta chain). What it binds is unknown. These data originate in a study of T cell responses to AZD1222 COVID-19 vaccine. The CDR3 runs to 13 residues. Trimming removed 4 bases from V and 2 bases from J, with 3 bases in between. Germline V lookup: CDR1 LNHDA, CDR2 SQIVND (reference sequence). Findings and limits, study-wide: Donors in the cohort were predominantly white British and more often female, and clonal diversity was possibly underestimated. Spike-specific TCR depth and breadth grew after two AZD1222 doses. Regions left unmutated in variants are reportedly the target of nearly half of spike-specific TCRs.

TCRdb's copy holds only in-frame clones and misses some; the assay was immunoSEQ multiplex PCR. The sample shows 150,000 to 200,000 clones, nearly 95% of them seen only once. This TCR was sampled from an adult in good health. The chain has TRBV19 and TRBJ2-6; D gene ambiguous. Sequencing used peripheral blood, obtained on day 0 of AZD1222 vaccination. The DNA of the CDR3 is TGTGCCAGTAGTACAGCTGGGGCCAACGTCCTGACTTTC. Its translation: CASSTAGANVLTF.